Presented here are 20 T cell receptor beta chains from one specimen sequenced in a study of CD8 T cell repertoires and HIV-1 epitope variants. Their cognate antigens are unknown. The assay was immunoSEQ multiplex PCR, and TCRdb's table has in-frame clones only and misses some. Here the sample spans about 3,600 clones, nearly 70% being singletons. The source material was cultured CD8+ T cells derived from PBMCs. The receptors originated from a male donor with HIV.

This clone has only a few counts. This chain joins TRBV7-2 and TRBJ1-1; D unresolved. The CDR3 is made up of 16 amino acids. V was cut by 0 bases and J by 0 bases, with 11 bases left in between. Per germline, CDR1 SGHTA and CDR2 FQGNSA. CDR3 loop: CASSLASFALNTEAFF. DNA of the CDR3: TGTGCCAGCAGCTTAGCAAGTTTTGCGTTGAACACTGAAGCTTTCTTT.

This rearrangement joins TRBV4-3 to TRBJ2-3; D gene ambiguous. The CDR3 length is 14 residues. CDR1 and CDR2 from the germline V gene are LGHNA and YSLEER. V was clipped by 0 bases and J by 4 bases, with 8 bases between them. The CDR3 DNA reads TGCGCCAGCAGCCAAGACCTGGCGTCAGATACGCAGTATTTT. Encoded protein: CASSQDLASDTQYF.

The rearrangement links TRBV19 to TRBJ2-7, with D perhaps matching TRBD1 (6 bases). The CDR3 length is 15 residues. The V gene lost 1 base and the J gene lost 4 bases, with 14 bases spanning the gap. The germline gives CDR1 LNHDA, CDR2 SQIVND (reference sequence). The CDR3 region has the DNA TGTGCCAGTAGTATAGCTGGGGACACCCTATACGAGCAGTACTTC. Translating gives CASSIAGDTLYEQYF. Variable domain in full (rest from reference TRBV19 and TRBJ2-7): DGGITQSPKYLFRKEGQNVTLSCEQNLNHDAMYWYRQDPGQGLRLIYYSQIVNDFQKGDIAEGYSVSREKKESFPLTVTSAQKNPTAFYLCASSIAGDTLYEQYFGPGTRLTVT.

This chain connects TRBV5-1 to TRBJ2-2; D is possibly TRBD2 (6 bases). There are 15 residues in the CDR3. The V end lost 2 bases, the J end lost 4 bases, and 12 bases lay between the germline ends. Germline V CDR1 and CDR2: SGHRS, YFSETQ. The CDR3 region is CASSLGGVTTGELFF. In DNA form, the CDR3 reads TGCGCCAGCAGCTTAGGAGGGGTTACCACCGGGGAGCTGTTTTTT. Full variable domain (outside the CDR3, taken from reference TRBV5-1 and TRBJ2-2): KAGVTQTPRYLIKTRGQQVTLSCSPISGHRSVSWYQQTPGQGLQFLFEYFSETQRNKGNFPGRFSGRQFSNSRSEMNVSTLELGDSALYLCASSLGGVTTGELFFGEGSRLTVL.

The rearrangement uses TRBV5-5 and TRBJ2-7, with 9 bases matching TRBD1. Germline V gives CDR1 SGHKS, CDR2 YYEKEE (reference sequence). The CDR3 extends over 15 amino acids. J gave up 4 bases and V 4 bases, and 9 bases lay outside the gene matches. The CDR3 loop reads CASSRSGTGSYEQYF. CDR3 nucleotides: TGTGCCAGCAGCAGATCCGGGACAGGGTCTTACGAGCAGTACTTC.

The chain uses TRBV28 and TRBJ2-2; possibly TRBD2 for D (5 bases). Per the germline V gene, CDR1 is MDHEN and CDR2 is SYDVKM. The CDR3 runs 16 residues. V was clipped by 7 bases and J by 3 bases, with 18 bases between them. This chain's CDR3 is CASKTAAAGDTGELFF. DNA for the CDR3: TGTGCCAGCAAAACCGCCGCGGCGGGCGACACCGGGGAGCTGTTTTTT.

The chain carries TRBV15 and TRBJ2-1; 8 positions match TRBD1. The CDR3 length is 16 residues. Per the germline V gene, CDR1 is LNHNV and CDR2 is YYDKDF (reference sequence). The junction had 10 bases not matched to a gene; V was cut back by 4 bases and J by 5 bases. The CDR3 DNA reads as TGTGCCACCAGCATTACGACAGGGGTTGTGGACAATGAGCAGTTCTTC. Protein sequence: CATSITTGVVDNEQFF.

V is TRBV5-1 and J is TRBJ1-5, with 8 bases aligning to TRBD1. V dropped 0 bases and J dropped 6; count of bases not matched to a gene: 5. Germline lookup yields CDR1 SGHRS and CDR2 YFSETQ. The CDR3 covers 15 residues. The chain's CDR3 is CASSLVSGTGQPQHF. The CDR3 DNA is TGCGCCAGCAGCTTGGTCTCTGGGACAGGTCAGCCCCAGCATTTT.

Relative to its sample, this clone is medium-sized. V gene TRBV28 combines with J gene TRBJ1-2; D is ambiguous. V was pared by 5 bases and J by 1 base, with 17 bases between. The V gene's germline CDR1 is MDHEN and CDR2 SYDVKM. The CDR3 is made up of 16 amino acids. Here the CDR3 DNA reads TGTGCCAGCAGTCTCATGCCCCTGGACTATAACTATGGCTACACCTTC. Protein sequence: CASSLMPLDYNYGYTF.

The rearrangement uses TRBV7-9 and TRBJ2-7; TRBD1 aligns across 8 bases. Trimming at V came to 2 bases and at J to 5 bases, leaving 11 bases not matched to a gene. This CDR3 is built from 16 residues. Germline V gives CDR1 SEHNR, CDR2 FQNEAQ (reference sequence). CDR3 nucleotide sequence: TGTGCCAGCAGCTTAAAGTTTGGGCAGGGGGCCCACGAGCAGTACTTC. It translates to CASSLKFGQGAHEQYF.

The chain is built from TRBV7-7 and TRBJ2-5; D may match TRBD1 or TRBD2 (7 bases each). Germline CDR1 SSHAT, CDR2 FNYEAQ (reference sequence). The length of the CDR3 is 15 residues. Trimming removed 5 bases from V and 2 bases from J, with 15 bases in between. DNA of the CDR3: TGTGCCAGCAGCCAGGGGGGGGCTGTACAAGAGACCCAGTACTTC. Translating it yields CASSQGGAVQETQYF. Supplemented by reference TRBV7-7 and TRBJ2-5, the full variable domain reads GAGVSQSPRYKVTKRGQDVTLRCDPISSHATLYWYQQALGQGPEFLTYFNYEAQPDKSGLPSDRFSAERPEGSISTLTIQRTEQRDSAMYRCASSQGGAVQETQYFGPGTRLLVL.

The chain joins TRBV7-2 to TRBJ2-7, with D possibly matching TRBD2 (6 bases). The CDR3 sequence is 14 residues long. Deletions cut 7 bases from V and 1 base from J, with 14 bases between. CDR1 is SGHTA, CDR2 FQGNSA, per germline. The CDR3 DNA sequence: TGTGCCAGCACGAGGACGGGGGAATCCTACGAGCAGTACTTC. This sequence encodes CASTRTGESYEQYF.

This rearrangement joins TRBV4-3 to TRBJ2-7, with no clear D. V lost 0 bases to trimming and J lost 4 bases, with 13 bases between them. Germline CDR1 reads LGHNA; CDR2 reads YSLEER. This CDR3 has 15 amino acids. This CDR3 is CASSQENSNLYEQYF. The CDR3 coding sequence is TGCGCCAGCAGCCAAGAAAACTCGAATTTATACGAGCAGTACTTC.

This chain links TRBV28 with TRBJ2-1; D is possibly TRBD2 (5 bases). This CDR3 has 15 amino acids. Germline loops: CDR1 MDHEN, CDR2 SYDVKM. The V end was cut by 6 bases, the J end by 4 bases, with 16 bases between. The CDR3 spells CASSQDNRGYNEQFF. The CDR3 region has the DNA TGTGCCAGCAGCCAAGATAACCGCGGGTACAATGAGCAGTTCTTC.

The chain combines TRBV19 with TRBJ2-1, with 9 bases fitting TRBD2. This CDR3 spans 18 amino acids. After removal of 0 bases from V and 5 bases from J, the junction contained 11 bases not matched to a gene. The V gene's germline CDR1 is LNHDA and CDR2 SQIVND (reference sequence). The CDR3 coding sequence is TGTGCCAGTAGTATAGATCCAATTAGCGGGGGACTTAACAATGAGCAGTTCTTC. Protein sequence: CASSIDPISGGLNNEQFF.

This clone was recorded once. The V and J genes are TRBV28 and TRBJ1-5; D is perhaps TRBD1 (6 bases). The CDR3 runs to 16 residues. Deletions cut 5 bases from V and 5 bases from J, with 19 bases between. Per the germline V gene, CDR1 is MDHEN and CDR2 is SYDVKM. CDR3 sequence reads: CASSLPGGAGDQPQHF. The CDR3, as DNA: TGTGCCAGCAGTCTGCCGGGGGGCGCGGGGGATCAGCCCCAGCATTTT.

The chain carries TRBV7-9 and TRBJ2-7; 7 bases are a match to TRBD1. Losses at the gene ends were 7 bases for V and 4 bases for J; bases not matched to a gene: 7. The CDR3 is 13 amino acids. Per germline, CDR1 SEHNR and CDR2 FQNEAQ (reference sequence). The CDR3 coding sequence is TGTGCCAGCACCACTTGGGACAGATACGAGCAGTACTTC. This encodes CASTTWDRYEQYF.

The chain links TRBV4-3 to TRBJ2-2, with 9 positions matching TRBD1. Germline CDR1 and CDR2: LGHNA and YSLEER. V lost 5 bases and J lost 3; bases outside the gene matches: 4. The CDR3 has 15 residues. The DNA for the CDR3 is TGCGCCAGCAGCTCCGGGACAGGGCACACCGGGGAGCTGTTTTTT. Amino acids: CASSSGTGHTGELFF.

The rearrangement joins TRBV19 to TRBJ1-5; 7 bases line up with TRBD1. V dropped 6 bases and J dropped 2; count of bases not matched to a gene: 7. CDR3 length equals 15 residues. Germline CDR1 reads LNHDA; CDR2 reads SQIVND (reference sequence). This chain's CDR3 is CASRVNRGGNQPQHF. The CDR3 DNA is TGTGCCAGTAGGGTGAACAGGGGTGGCAATCAGCCCCAGCATTTT.

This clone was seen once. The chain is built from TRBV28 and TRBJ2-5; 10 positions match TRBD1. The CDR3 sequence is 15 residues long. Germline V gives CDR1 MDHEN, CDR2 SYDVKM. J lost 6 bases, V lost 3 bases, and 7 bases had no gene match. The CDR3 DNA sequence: TGTGCCAGCAGTTTCGAGGGACAGGGGTGGCAGACCCAGTACTTC. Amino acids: CASSFEGQGWQTQYF.